Given below is one TCR beta chain in context. Its matching antigen is unknown. Other DNA sequences of this sample code for an identical CDR3. The data were obtained in a study of cytomegalovirus exposure and HLA in healthy donors. About the research overall: In an early release, HLA-typed donors contributed about 79 million unique TCR sequences. Of all 400 or so donors who were genotyped, 81% belonged to the Caucasian-associated ancestry cluster. Study-wide points: TCR beta sequences reportedly predicted the HLA-A and HLA-B alleles of most subjects accurately. Per published reports, the classifier diagnosed cytomegalovirus status with high specificity and sensitivity.

This CDR3 has 13 amino acids. Germline CDR1 reads MNHEY; CDR2 reads SVGAGI. V lost 7 bases, J lost 0 bases, and 0 bases stayed unmatched. The PCR was carried out with 60 Vbeta primers and 13 Jbeta primers. Using immunoSEQ multiplex PCR, the repertoire was profiled, and TCRdb retains in-frame clones only, with some absent. The table has 110,000 to 150,000 clones, 9.7% seen once; the top ten hold about 1.9%. The receptor was derived from a man aged 45 to 65 in good health and CMV-seronegative. Input material: PBMCs. The V call is TRBV6-5, the J call TRBJ2-3; 8 bases map to TRBD2. This CDR3 is CASKRGSTDTQYF. DNA for the CDR3: TGTGCCAGCAAGCGGGGGAGCACAGATACGCAGTATTTT.